Sequencing of this T cell receptor (beta chain) was carried out in a study of shared clonotypes between healthy human individuals. Study overall: Each donor's CD8 memory used one plate, CD8 naive two, each CD4 subset three.

Naive CD8 cells were CD45RO-negative, positively selected for CCR7, excluding terminally differentiated effector memory CD45RA+ cells. Some clones are missing from TCRdb's copy, which holds only in-frame ones; the method was immunoSEQ multiplex PCR. The table lists around 2.1 million clones, about 92% of them singletons. Germline V gene lookup returns CDR1 SNHLY and CDR2 FYNNEI. Germline trimming cut 7 bases from V and 4 bases from J; bases unmatched to any gene: 15. CDR3 length: 16 residues. This TCR was recovered from a man younger than 30 in good health. Some clones in this sample may be carry-over from other donors' samples. This chain uses TRBV2 with TRBJ1-1, with TRBD1 matching over 7 bases. Sequencing was done on a sample of naive CD8+ T cells from PBMCs. CDR3 sequence: CASKSGTEKRGTEAFF. As DNA, the CDR3 is TGTGCCAGCAAATCCGGGACAGAGAAAAGGGGCACTGAAGCTTTCTTT. Drawing the rest from reference TRBV2 and TRBJ1-1, the complete variable domain is EPEVTQTPSHQVTQMGQEVILRCVPISNHLYFYWYRQILGQKVEFLVSFYNNEISEKSEIFDDQFSVERPDGSNFTLKIRSTKLEDSAMYFCASKSGTEKRGTEAFFGQGTRLTVV.